This T cell receptor (beta chain) was observed in a study of human T cells and chemical hapten exposure. Study as a whole: Diagnoses of alopecia areata, totalis or universalis occurred in mostly female patients. The study traced per-sample TCR yield variation mainly to small differences in pooled library volumes. Study-wide results and limits: Unchanged with DPC sensitization were TCRs above 1 in 1000 frequency.

Time point: pre-sensitization, week 0. The treatment: therapeutic diphenylcyclopropenone sensitization with weekly scalp DPC. The authors' total RNA extraction used unfractionated whole blood. Participating donors were patients with alopecia, aged 18 to 70 years, considered appropriate candidates for DPC. The CDR3 extends over 15 amino acids. V lost 1 base and J 2 bases, leaving 12 bases between the germline ends. Germline V gene sequence: CDR1 SGHTA, CDR2 FQGNSA. Points on this clonotype: Its antigen remains unknown.

A single record per CDR3 protein comes from TCRdb applying MiXCR to the RACE reads. The sample lists about 52,000 distinct CDR3 sequences, more than 9% occurring once. The sequence derives from a woman younger than 45 with alopecia areata. Some clones in this sample may be carry-over from other donors' samples. This chain joins TRBV7-2 and TRBJ2-7, with D perhaps TRBD1 or TRBD2 (5 bases each). The source material was whole blood, sampled in connection with sensitization to the hapten diphenylcyclopropenone (DPC). CDR3 sequence (DNA): TGTGCCAGCAGCTTAGACAGAGGGGCCACCTACGAGCAGTACTTC. This sequence encodes CASSLDRGATYEQYF.